The clone carrying this TCR beta chain has at least ten counts. Germline CDR1 MNHNS, CDR2 SASEGT. The length of the CDR3 is 14 residues. V lost 0 bases and J 0 bases, leaving 3 bases between the germline ends. These data originate in a study of cytomegalovirus exposure and HLA in healthy donors. It was with 60 Vbeta and 13 Jbeta primers that the PCR ran. The protocol was immunoSEQ multiplex PCR, while the TCRdb copy is restricted to in-frame clones and leaves out a portion. The table shows fewer than 200,000 clones, with roughly 70% occurring only once. This rearrangement joins TRBV6-1 to TRBJ1-3, with no clear D. This TCR came from a girl aged 10 to 17 in good health and CMV-seronegative. The sequencing input was PBMCs. The CDR3 nucleotides are TGTGCCAGCAGTGAAGCCCACTCTGGAAACACCATATATTTT. Encoded protein: CASSEAHSGNTIYF.